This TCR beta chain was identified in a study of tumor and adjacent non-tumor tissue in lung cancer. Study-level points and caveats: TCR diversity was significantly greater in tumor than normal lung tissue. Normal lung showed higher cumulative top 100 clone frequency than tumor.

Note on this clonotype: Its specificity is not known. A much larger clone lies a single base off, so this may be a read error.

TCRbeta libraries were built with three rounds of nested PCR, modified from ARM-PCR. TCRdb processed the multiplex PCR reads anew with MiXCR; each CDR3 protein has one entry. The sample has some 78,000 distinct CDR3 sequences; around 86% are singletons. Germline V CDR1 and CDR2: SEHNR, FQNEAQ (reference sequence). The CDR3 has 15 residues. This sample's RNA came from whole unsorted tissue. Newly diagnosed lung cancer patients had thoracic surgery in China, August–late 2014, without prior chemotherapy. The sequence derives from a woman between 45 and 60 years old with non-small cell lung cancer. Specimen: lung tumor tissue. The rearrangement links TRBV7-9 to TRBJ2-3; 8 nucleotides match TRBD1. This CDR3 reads CASSLGQASTDMQYF. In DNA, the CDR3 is TGTGCCAGCAGCTTGGGACAGGCTAGCACAGATATGCAGTATTTT.